This T cell receptor (beta chain) is from a study of cytomegalovirus exposure and HLA in healthy donors. The CDR3 loop spans 16 amino acids. Germline loops: CDR1 MNHEY, CDR2 SVGAGI. The germline V and J ends were trimmed by 3 bases and 0 bases, with 14 bases remaining between them. Concerning this clone itself: The antigen remains unidentified.

PCR primers comprised 60 Vbeta and 13 Jbeta primers. The table came from immunoSEQ multiplex PCR; TCRdb's copy has only in-frame clones and leaves some out. The data hold 150,000 to 200,000 clones, with about 79% observed a single time. Notes on the study in general: Some TCR beta chains (approximately 180 of them) were listed as cytomegalovirus-associated. CMV serostatus was the sole immune exposure information available.

The source material was PBMCs. The TCR originated in a woman in her fifties or sixties in good health and CMV-seropositive. This chain connects TRBV6-5 to TRBJ1-2; D gene unclear. The CDR3 DNA reads as TGTGCCAGCAGTTATAGTGTGAATTTAGCTAACTATGGCTACACCTTC. Residues: CASSYSVNLANYGYTF.